The 9 T cell receptor beta chains presented below share a single source sample, sequenced in a study of CD8 T cells in Susac syndrome. With random hexamers, reverse transcription was performed on about 0.45 to 1 ug of RNA. Using its own MiXCR run on the immunoSEQ multiplex PCR reads, TCRdb lists one record per CDR3 protein. The sample has some 150,000 distinct CDR3 sequences; roughly 94% are singletons. The specimen was CD4+ T cells from PBMCs. The receptors stem from a human donor with Susac syndrome.

The chain combines TRBV20-1 with TRBJ2-1; the D gene could be TRBD1 or TRBD2 (5 bases each). Germline V gene lookup returns CDR1 DFQATT and CDR2 SNEGSKA (reference sequence). The V and J ends lost 5 bases and 8 bases respectively, with 16 bases between them. CDR3 length equals 13 residues. This CDR3 reads CSALGRGADEQFF. The CDR3 nucleotides read TGCAGTGCTTTGGGACGAGGGGCCGATGAGCAGTTCTTC.

In DNA, the CDR3 is TGTGCCATCAGTGAGTGGCCAGGAGAAAGGGCCTACGAGCAGTACTTC. Translation: CAISEWPGERAYEQYF. The J gene is TRBJ2-7, the V gene TRBV10-3; no definite D call. Germline V gene sequence: CDR1 ENHRY, CDR2 SYGVKD. V was trimmed by 1 base and J by 2 bases, leaving 15 bases between them. The CDR3 runs to 16 residues.

The chain recombines TRBV4-1 with TRBJ2-5; D not certain. In germline, CDR1 is MGHRA, CDR2 YSYEKL. The CDR3 length is 12 residues. V lost 2 bases, J lost 7 bases, and 8 bases lay in between. The CDR3, as DNA: TGCGCCAGCAGCCAACCCTTAGCGACCCAGTACTTC. Translation: CASSQPLATQYF.

The chain recombines TRBV3-1 with TRBJ2-6; no clear D gene. Germline V gene sequence: CDR1 LGHDT, CDR2 YNNKEL (reference sequence). This CDR3 comprises 17 residues. V was pared by 4 bases and J by 0 bases, with 13 bases between. The CDR3 DNA reads as TGTGCCAGCAGCCCTCAAGGTTCAAGCTCTGGGGCCAACGTCCTGACTTTC. It encodes CASSPQGSSSGANVLTF. Full variable domain (remainder filled in from reference TRBV3-1 and TRBJ2-6): DTAVSQTPKYLVTQMGNDKSIKCEQNLGHDTMYWYKQDSKKFLKIMFSYNNKELIINETVPNRFSPKSPDKAHLNLHINSLELGDSAVYFCASSPQGSSSGANVLTFGAGSRLTVL.

The J gene is TRBJ2-3, the V gene TRBV9; D is ambiguous. V gave up 2 bases and J gave up 7 bases, with 11 bases separating them. Germline values: CDR1 SGDLS, CDR2 YYNGEE. The CDR3 runs 13 residues. CDR3 sequence: CASSVSSLYTQYF. DNA for the CDR3: TGTGCCAGCAGCGTTTCAAGTCTGTATACGCAGTATTTT.

This clonotype appeared once. The rearrangement uses TRBV5-4 and TRBJ1-1; weak D call: TRBD1 (6 bases). The germline V gene encodes CDR1 SGHNT and CDR2 YYREEE (reference sequence). The V and J ends lost 5 bases and 0 bases respectively, with 8 bases between them. The CDR3 has 13 amino acids. The CDR3 DNA follows: TGTGCCAGCAGGGACAGAGTGAACACTGAAGCTTTCTTT. It is translated as CASRDRVNTEAFF. The full variable domain, its missing parts supplied by reference TRBV5-4 and TRBJ1-1, is ETGVTQSPTHLIKTRGQQVTLRCSSQSGHNTVSWYQQALGQGPQFIFQYYREEENGRGNFPPRFSGLQFPNYSSELNVNALELDDSALYLCASRDRVNTEAFFGQGTRLTVV.

The genes are TRBV14 and TRBJ2-7; maybe TRBD2 (5 bases). Trimming took 0 bases from V and 6 from J, leaving 9 bases between them. Germline CDR1 reads SGHDN; CDR2 reads FVKESK. The CDR3 is made up of 13 amino acids. For the CDR3, the DNA is TGTGCCAGCAGCCAAGATTTCGGACTCGAGCAGTACTTC. The encoded protein is CASSQDFGLEQYF.

The chain links TRBV3-1 to TRBJ2-1; D is unclear. CDR3 length equals 12 residues. Germline-derived CDR1 and CDR2 are LGHDT and YNNKEL (reference sequence). V lost 1 base and J lost 10, with 8 bases in between. The CDR3 sequence is CASSQAHWEQFF. CDR3 sequence (DNA): TGTGCCAGCAGCCAAGCTCACTGGGAGCAGTTCTTC.

This sequence joins TRBV20-1 and TRBJ2-7; possibly TRBD1 for D (5 bases). Trimming took 0 bases from V and 2 from J, leaving 8 bases between them. The V gene's germline CDR1 is DFQATT and CDR2 SNEGSKA (reference sequence). The CDR3 length is 13 residues. This CDR3 is CSARESRAYEQYF. CDR3 coding DNA: TGCAGTGCTAGAGAAAGCAGGGCCTACGAGCAGTACTTC.